These 16 T cell receptor beta chains were sequenced from one sample in a study of tumor-infiltrating lymphocytes in primary liver carcinoma. The input was 500 ng total RNA; TCR beta cDNA was made from it with a constant-region primer. Sequencing libraries for TCR beta derived from three nested multiplex PCR rounds that used slightly modified ARM-PCR. Two initial PCR rounds of approximately 10 cycles each paired TRBV1-TRBV30 forward primers with a C-beta reverse primer. TCRdb reanalysed the multiplex PCR reads using MiXCR and keeps one entry per CDR3 protein. The table shows tens of thousands of distinct CDR3 sequences, with 75% occurring only once. Unsorted bulk tissue (roughly 19-30 mg) underwent RNA and DNA co-extraction. Sequenced sample: tumor-adjacent normal liver tissue. Receptors were obtained from a man in his forties with primary liver carcinoma and hepatitis B virus infection.

A note on this clonotype: At one end, the junction sequence differs from germline, possibly due to a read error. The rearrangement joins TRBV25-1 to TRBJ1-6; no definite D call. Germline V lookup: CDR1 MGHDK, CDR2 SYGVNS. This CDR3 has 13 residues. CDR3 in DNA: TGTGCCATCAGTGAGTTCTTTAGTTCACCCCTCCACTTT. Its protein is CAISEFFSSPLHF.

The J gene is TRBJ1-5, the V gene TRBV28; 9 nucleotides match TRBD1. Matching the DNA end better, TRBJ2-3 makes the J call doubtful. Germline-derived CDR1 and CDR2 are MDHEN and SYDVKM. This CDR3 is built from 17 residues. CDR3 nucleotides: TGTGCCAGCAGTTTATGGGCGGGACAGGGAGGCAATCAGTCCCAGTATTTT. It codes for CASSLWAGQGGNQSQYF.

This clonotype was detected only a few times. Germline is not matched at one junction end, which may reflect a read error. V is TRBV29-1 and J is TRBJ2-5; the D is unclear. The CDR3 totals 12 residues. Germline V lookup: CDR1 SQVTM, CDR2 ANQGSEA. The CDR3 protein is CGVPLGVETQCF. For the CDR3, the DNA is TGCGGCGTTCCACTGGGCGTGGAGACCCAGTGCTTC.

The rearrangement links TRBV7-9 to TRBJ1-2; the D gene is possibly TRBD1 (5 bases). The germline gives CDR1 SEHNR, CDR2 FQNEAQ (reference sequence). This CDR3 spans 14 amino acids. Trimming took off 7 bases at V and 5 bases at J, with 17 bases between the two ends. CDR3 bases: TGTGCCAGCATATGGGACGGGGGGTTTTATGGCTACACCTTC. Translation: CASIWDGGFYGYTF.

Of note for this clonotype: A read error may account for a junction end that differs from germline. The V gene is TRBV10-3, the J gene TRBJ1-1; 7 nucleotides align to TRBD1. The germline V gene encodes CDR1 ENHRY and CDR2 SYGVKD. The CDR3 sequence is 16 residues long. For the CDR3, the DNA is TGTGCCGTCAGGGGGAGGTCACATGGGTTGAACACTGAAGCTTTCTTT. Its protein product is CAVRGRSHGLNTEAFF.

The V and J genes are TRBV7-8 and TRBJ2-5; D gene ambiguous. The CDR3 sequence is 11 residues long. Looked up from germline, CDR1 is SGHVS and CDR2 is FQNEAQ. The V end was cut by 6 bases, the J end by 5 bases, with 7 bases between. The CDR3 is CASSPRETQYF. CDR3 DNA: TGTGCCAGCAGTCCCAGGGAGACCCAGTACTTC.

The V and J genes are TRBV11-2 and TRBJ2-4; 10 bases agree with TRBD1. CDR1 is SGHAT, CDR2 FQNNGV, per germline. The V and J ends lost 8 bases and 12 bases, in that order; junction bases with no gene match: 13. The CDR3 covers 14 residues. CDR3 DNA: TGTGCCAGCGGCTCCGGGACAGGGGATAACGATCAGTACTTC. It specifies CASGSGTGDNDQYF.

As regards this clonotype: Given the absence of the conserved phenylalanine or tryptophan at the CDR3 end, a read error is likely. The chain is built from TRBV5-5 and TRBJ2-1; D possibly corresponds to TRBD2 (6 bases). CDR3 length equals 17 residues. Germline CDR1 and CDR2: SGHKS and YYEKEE (reference sequence). The CDR3 DNA reads as TGTACCAGCAGCCGGGCTCTAGGCCTAACGGGAGAAAATGAGCAGTTCTTA. It yields the protein CTSSRALGLTGENEQFL.

To note about this clonotype: Its ends do not fully match the called genes, so a read error is possible. V and J are TRBV6-2 or TRBV6-3 and TRBJ1-4; D is unclear. The CDR3 totals 15 residues. Germline CDR1 is MNHEY and CDR2 is SVGEGT. The CDR3 loop is CANSYPGGSNEKLFF. The CDR3 bases are TGTGCCAACAGTTACCCGGGAGGGAGTAATGAAAAACTGTTTTTT.

Remarks on this clonotype: One junction end does not reproduce the germline sequence, and a read error may be involved. The V call is TRBV6-1, the J call TRBJ1-2, with D possibly being TRBD1 (6 bases). The CDR3 loop spans 16 amino acids. From germline, CDR1 is MNHNS and CDR2 SASEGT. The chain's CDR3 is CASSEAGRGRNYSYTF. CDR3 DNA: TGTGCCAGCAGTGAAGCGGGTAGGGGGAGGAACTATAGCTACACCTTC.

Concerning this clonotype: The junction departs from germline at one end; a sequencing error may be responsible. This chain joins TRBV4-2 and TRBJ2-7, with a weak D call TRBD2 (7 bases). CDR1 LGHNA and CDR2 YNFKEQ come from the germline V gene. CDR3 length equals 15 residues. Written as DNA, the CDR3 is TGTGCCAGCAGCCAATATAGAGGGAGGGACAACGAGCGGTACTTC. Protein product: CASSQYRGRDNERYF.

Concerning this clonotype itself: A read error may produce the germline difference seen at one junction end. The rearrangement links TRBV28 to TRBJ2-7; TRBD1 aligns across 7 bases. The germline V gene has CDR1 MDHEN and CDR2 SYDVKM. CDR3 length equals 13 residues. CDR3 bases: TGTACCAGCAGACCGGACAGGACCTACGAGCAGTACTTC. This encodes CTSRPDRTYEQYF.

On this clonotype itself: The conserved final phenylalanine or tryptophan is absent from the CDR3, which likely points to a read error. The V call is TRBV14, the J call TRBJ2-3; 7 bases are a match to TRBD1. The CDR3 runs 17 residues. CDR1 SGHDN and CDR2 FVKESK come from the germline V gene. The CDR3 nucleotides are TGTGCCAGCAGCCAAGAATCGGGACAGACCTACACAGATTCGCAGTATCTT. It is translated as CASSQESGQTYTDSQYL.

Regarding this clonotype: A junction end diverges from the germline sequence, so it may reflect a read error. V and J are TRBV5-1 and TRBJ2-1; D remains unclear. Germline CDR1 is SGHRS and CDR2 is YFSETQ. This CDR3 contains 14 residues. The CDR3: CASSTLAAHNEQVF. The CDR3 coding sequence is TGCGCCAGCAGCACCTTGGCGGCACACAATGAGCAGGTCTTC.

In regard to this clonotype: One junction end disagrees with the germline gene, perhaps due to a read error. This chain uses TRBV6-6 with TRBJ2-1, with a possible D match to TRBD1 (6 bases). The germline CDR1 and CDR2 sequences are MNHNY and SVGAGI (reference sequence). The CDR3 consists of 13 residues. The CDR3 reads CASRDSIYNERLF. In DNA form, the CDR3 reads TGTGCCAGCAGGGACAGTATATACAATGAGCGACTCTTC.

As to this clonotype: Relative to the germline gene, one junction end is altered; a read error may explain this. DNA for the CDR3: TGCACCAGCAGCCAAGATAGGTGGCAGGGTAGCCAGCCCCAGCATTTT. This gives the protein CTSSQDRWQGSQPQHF. This chain links TRBV4-1 with TRBJ1-5; tentative D call: TRBD1 (5 bases). CDR1 MGHRA and CDR2 YSYEKL come from the germline V gene. The CDR3 is 16 residues long.